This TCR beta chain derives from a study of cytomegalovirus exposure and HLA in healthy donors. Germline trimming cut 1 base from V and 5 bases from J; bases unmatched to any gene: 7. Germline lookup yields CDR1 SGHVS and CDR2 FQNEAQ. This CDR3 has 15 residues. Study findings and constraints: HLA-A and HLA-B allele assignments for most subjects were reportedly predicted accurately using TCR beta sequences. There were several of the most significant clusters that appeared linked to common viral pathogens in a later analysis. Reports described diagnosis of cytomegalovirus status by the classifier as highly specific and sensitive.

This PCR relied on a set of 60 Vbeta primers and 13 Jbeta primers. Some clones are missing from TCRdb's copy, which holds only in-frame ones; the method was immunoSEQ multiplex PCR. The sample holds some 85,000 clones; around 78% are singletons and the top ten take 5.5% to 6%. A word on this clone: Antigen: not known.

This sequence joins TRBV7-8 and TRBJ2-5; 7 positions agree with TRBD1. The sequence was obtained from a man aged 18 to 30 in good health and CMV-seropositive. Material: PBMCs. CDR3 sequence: CASSLVWAGGETQYF. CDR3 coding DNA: TGTGCCAGCAGCTTAGTTTGGGCAGGGGGTGAGACCCAGTACTTC.